Listed below are T cell receptor beta chains from one sample, sequenced in a study of blood T cell repertoires in COVID-19. This table comes from immunoSEQ multiplex PCR, and its TCRdb copy is limited to in-frame clones, with some not included. The sample yields about 280,000 clones, roughly 88% seen once. Sequencing was performed on peripheral blood. The receptor set was obtained from a man between 18 and 35 years old with active or convalescent COVID-19. The CDR3 runs from the conserved cysteine through the conserved F or W. D genes are given only for firm matches. Clone size, where shown, is once, few, many, or a class for clones that have expanded.

size,V,J,D,CDR3,DNA
-,TRBV6-6,TRBJ1-2,-,CASSHETWDMLYGYTF,TGTGCCAGCAGTCACGAAACCTGGGACATGCTCTATGGCTACACCTTC
-,TRBV19,TRBJ2-2,TRBD1,CASSISQGDTGELFF,TGTGCCAGTAGTATCTCCCAGGGGGACACCGGGGAGCTGTTTTTT
-,TRBV18,TRBJ1-2,TRBD1,CASSPYPQGQNYGYTF,TGTGCCAGCTCTCCGTACCCACAGGGACAGAACTATGGCTACACCTTC
-,TRBV27,TRBJ2-7,TRBD1,CASSSGGTSYEQYF,TGTGCCAGCAGTTCAGGGGGCACCTCCTACGAGCAGTACTTC
-,TRBV5-1,TRBJ1-6,TRBD1,CASSPRQGDNSPLHF,TGCGCCAGCAGCCCAAGACAGGGTGATAATTCACCCCTCCACTTT
-,TRBV15,TRBJ1-1,-,CATSRVANTEAFF,TGTGCCACCAGCAGGGTAGCGAACACTGAAGCTTTCTTT
-,TRBV3-1/TRBV3-2,TRBJ1-1,-,CASIGATEAFF,TGTGCCAGCATAGGGGCCACTGAAGCTTTCTTT
-,TRBV2,TRBJ2-5,TRBD2,CASKPSGGVQETQYF,TGTGCCAGCAAGCCCAGCGGGGGAGTCCAAGAGACCCAGTACTTC
-,TRBV6-6,TRBJ1-2,-,CASSYSAGYTF,TGTGCCAGCAGTTACTCAGCAGGCTACACCTTC
-,TRBV7-9,TRBJ2-7,-,CASSMTGLLSYEQYF,TGTGCCAGCAGTATGACAGGTCTCCTCTCCTACGAGCAGTACTTC
-,TRBV5-6,TRBJ2-7,TRBD2,CASSLTSGGLYEQYF,TGTGCCAGCAGCTTGACCAGCGGGGGGCTCTACGAGCAGTACTTC
-,TRBV9,TRBJ2-5,-,CASSVGQQETQYF,TGTGCCAGCAGCGTAGGACAACAAGAGACCCAGTACTTC
-,TRBV6-5,TRBJ1-1,-,CASSYSGSLNTEAFF,TGTGCCAGCAGTTACTCCGGGTCGCTGAACACTGAAGCTTTCTTT
-,TRBV4-1,TRBJ2-2,TRBD2,CASSHPGLAGGPPNTGELFF,TGCGCCAGCAGCCACCCGGGACTAGCGGGGGGGCCTCCGAACACCGGGGAGCTGTTTTTT
-,TRBV4-3,TRBJ1-4,TRBD1,CASSQNRGTNEKLFF,TGCGCCAGCAGCCAGAACAGGGGAACTAATGAAAAACTGTTTTTT
-,TRBV5-4,TRBJ2-5,TRBD1,CASSWDRGAETQYF,TGTGCCAGCAGCTGGGACAGGGGAGCGGAGACCCAGTACTTC
-,TRBV2,TRBJ2-2,TRBD2,CASSELLVAGDPSNTGELFF,TGTGCCAGCAGTGAACTCTTGGTAGCGGGGGACCCTTCGAACACCGGGGAGCTGTTTTTT
-,TRBV6-5,TRBJ1-3,TRBD1,CASRPTGISGNTIYF,TGTGCCAGCAGACCGACAGGGATCTCTGGAAACACCATATATTTT
-,TRBV6-5,TRBJ1-2,TRBD1,CASSPSRGTGIGYTF,TGTGCCAGCAGTCCATCACGGGGGACAGGGATAGGCTACACCTTC
many,TRBV6-1,TRBJ1-6,-,CASSERENSPLHF,TGTGCCAGCAGTGAAAGGGAGAATTCACCCCTCCACTTT
-,TRBV5-1,TRBJ1-5,TRBD1,CASSYGTDNQPQHF,TGCGCCAGCAGCTACGGGACAGACAATCAGCCCCAGCATTTT
-,TRBV10-2,TRBJ2-5,TRBD2,CASSSGGVGETQYF,TGCGCCAGCAGTAGCGGGGGGGTAGGAGAGACCCAGTACTTC
-,TRBV12-3/TRBV12-4,TRBJ1-1,-,CASSLDRREAFF,TGTGCCAGCAGCCTGGACAGACGTGAAGCTTTCTTT
-,TRBV18,TRBJ1-2,TRBD1,CASSRQGINYGYTF,TGTGCCAGCTCCCGACAGGGCATAAACTATGGCTACACCTTC
once,TRBV9,TRBJ2-3,TRBD2,CASSTRLAGEPTDTQYF,TGTGCCAGCAGCACCAGACTAGCGGGGGAACCCACAGATACGCAGTATTTT
-,TRBV4-1,TRBJ2-2,TRBD2,CASSQPGLAVVPGELFF,TGCGCCAGCAGCCAGCCGGGACTAGCCGTCGTCCCCGGGGAGCTGTTTTTT
-,TRBV11-2,TRBJ2-7,-,CASSLVGGSYEQYF,TGTGCCAGCAGCTTAGTCGGCGGCTCCTACGAGCAGTACTTC
-,TRBV27,TRBJ1-1,TRBD1,CASSRQGADTEAFF,TGTGCCAGCAGTAGACAGGGGGCGGACACTGAAGCTTTCTTT
once,TRBV9,TRBJ2-1,TRBD2,CASSERGGPYNEQFF,TGTGCCAGCAGCGAACGGGGGGGCCCCTACAATGAGCAGTTCTTC
-,TRBV3-1/TRBV3-2,TRBJ2-5,-,CASSQDPSGETQYF,TGTGCCAGCAGCCAAGATCCCAGCGGGGAGACCCAGTACTTC
-,TRBV5-1,TRBJ2-2,-,CASSSENTGELFF,TGCGCCAGCAGCAGCGAGAACACCGGGGAGCTGTTTTTT
-,TRBV29-1,TRBJ1-1,TRBD1,CSAKGQGAWTEAFF,TGCAGCGCCAAAGGACAGGGGGCATGGACTGAAGCTTTCTTT
-,TRBV7-2,TRBJ1-5,-,CASSLSPHSGDQPQHF,TGTGCCAGCAGCTTATCCCCCCACAGCGGCGATCAGCCCCAGCATTTT
-,TRBV9,TRBJ2-1,-,CASSVGGGNEQFF,TGTGCCAGCAGCGTAGGGGGAGGAAATGAGCAGTTCTTC
once,TRBV9,TRBJ2-1,TRBD2,CASSDPSSGRYNEQFF,TGTGCCAGCAGCGACCCATCTAGCGGGAGATACAATGAGCAGTTCTTC
-,TRBV7-8,TRBJ1-1,-,CASSLRQYLNTEAFF,TGTGCCAGCAGCCTCAGACAGTATCTGAACACTGAAGCTTTCTTT
-,TRBV6-5,TRBJ2-6,-,CASSSPGGAGANVLTF,TGTGCCAGCAGTTCCCCTGGGGGGGCGGGGGCCAACGTCCTGACTTTC
-,TRBV29-1,TRBJ1-1,-,CSVQGGENTEAFF,TGCAGCGTCCAGGGCGGTGAGAACACTGAAGCTTTCTTT
-,TRBV10-2,TRBJ2-7,TRBD1,CASSERAGGVNEQYF,TGCGCCAGCAGTGAGAGGGCAGGGGGCGTTAACGAGCAGTACTTC
-,TRBV27,TRBJ2-7,-,CASSLASGNEQYF,TGTGCCAGCAGTTTAGCTTCGGGGAACGAGCAGTACTTC
-,TRBV5-4,TRBJ2-5,TRBD1,CASSRDRGAETQYF,TGTGCCAGCAGCCGGGACAGGGGAGCAGAGACCCAGTACTTC
once,TRBV5-1,TRBJ2-7,-,CASSLGYGGRAYEQYF,TGCGCCAGCAGCTTGGGGTATGGCGGGCGGGCCTACGAGCAGTACTTC
-,TRBV11-2,TRBJ2-5,-,CASSLGGQETQYF,TGTGCCAGCAGCTTGGGAGGACAAGAGACCCAGTACTTC
few,TRBV6-5,TRBJ1-2,-,CASSSRLGGAGGYTF,TGTGCCAGCAGTTCCCGGTTAGGAGGGGCGGGTGGCTACACCTTC
-,TRBV12-5,TRBJ1-5,-,CASGLVVARGNQPQHF,TGTGCTAGTGGTTTGGTAGTGGCCAGGGGCAATCAGCCCCAGCATTTT
-,TRBV7-9,TRBJ1-2,TRBD1,CASSSLGQKDYGYTF,TGTGCCAGCAGCTCCTTGGGACAGAAAGACTATGGCTACACCTTC
-,TRBV11-2,TRBJ2-1,-,CASSFRIRGGDNEQFF,TGTGCCAGCAGCTTCAGGATAAGAGGGGGGGACAATGAGCAGTTCTTC
once,TRBV5-1,TRBJ1-1,-,CASSLAVGMNTEAFF,TGCGCCAGCAGCTTGGCCGTGGGCATGAACACTGAAGCTTTCTTT
-,TRBV2,TRBJ2-7,-,CASLPGETYEQYF,TGTGCCAGCTTGCCCGGGGAGACCTACGAGCAGTACTTC
-,TRBV27,TRBJ1-6,-,CASSLFGGSSYNSPLHF,TGTGCCAGCAGTTTATTTGGCGGGAGCTCCTATAATTCACCCCTCCACTTT